This is a list of T cell receptor beta chains from one sample in a study of cytomegalovirus exposure and HLA in healthy donors. TCRdb's copy holds only in-frame clones and misses some; the assay was immunoSEQ multiplex PCR. The data show 95,000 to 120,000 clones, about 85% seen once. Sequencing was done on a sample of PBMCs. The receptors here all came from a woman younger than 35 in good health and CMV-seronegative. CDR3s include the opening cysteine and the closing phenylalanine or tryptophan. A D gene is named only where the DNA matches it firmly. Rows give clone size only sometimes, using once, few, many, or a class for an expanded clone.

>TRBJ1-6|.|.|TRBV5-4
TGTGCCAGCAGCTTGGCTAGGGAGGATTCACCCCTCCACTTT
CASSLAREDSPLHF
>TRBJ2-1|.|.|TRBV11-3
TGTGCCAGCAGCTTAGAGACACCCAATGAGCAGTTCTTC
CASSLETPNEQFF
>TRBJ1-2|.|.|TRBV27
TGTGCCAGCAGGGGGCAGCCGGATTATGGCTACACCTTC
CASRGQPDYGYTF
>TRBJ2-6|TRBD1|.|TRBV27
TGTGCCAGCAGCCGACAGGGACCGAGCTCTGGGGCCAACGTCCTGACTTTC
CASSRQGPSSGANVLTF
>TRBJ2-7|TRBD1|.|TRBV6-6
TGTGCCAGCAGTCCGGGACAGGGGGGCTACGAGCAGTACTTC
CASSPGQGGYEQYF
>TRBJ1-2|.|.|TRBV25-1
TGTGCCAGCAGTGAATCGGGACTCACTCATAACTATGGCTACACCTTC
CASSESGLTHNYGYTF
>TRBJ1-1|.|.|TRBV7-6
TGTGCCAGCAGCCCCGGAGGGGTTGCCGGCACTGAAGCTTTCTTT
CASSPGGVAGTEAFF
>TRBJ2-2|.|once|TRBV7-8
TGTGCCAGCAGCTTCTACAGTCAAGACACCGGGGAGCTGTTTTTT
CASSFYSQDTGELFF
>TRBJ2-7|.|.|TRBV7-8
TGTGCCAGCAGCTTAGCGGGCTCGACGGTCGAGCAGTACTTC
CASSLAGSTVEQYF
>TRBJ1-2|TRBD1|few|TRBV19
TGTGCCAGTAGTGACAACGACAGGGGGCTAGGCTACACCTTC
CASSDNDRGLGYTF
>TRBJ1-5|TRBD1|.|TRBV7-9
TGTGCCAGCAGCGCGGGGACAGGCGGTAATCAGCCCCAGCATTTT
CASSAGTGGNQPQHF
>TRBJ2-1|TRBD2|.|TRBV5-1
TGCGCCAGCAGCCGGGAGGTCGGGATCGCCTACAATGAGCAGTTCTTC
CASSREVGIAYNEQFF
>TRBJ2-1|TRBD1|.|TRBV5-4
TGTGCCAGCAGCTACGCGGGACAGGGGATATTCAATGAGCAGTTCTTC
CASSYAGQGIFNEQFF
>TRBJ2-3|TRBD2|.|TRBV29-1
TGCAGCGTTGATGGAGCGGGGGGATCAGATACGCAGTATTTT
CSVDGAGGSDTQYF
>TRBJ1-1|TRBD1|.|TRBV4-1
TGCGCCAGCAGCCAAGGGAACAGGGGCACTGAAGCTTTCTTT
CASSQGNRGTEAFF
>TRBJ2-1|.|.|TRBV7-8
TGTGCCAGCAGCTTTCCTCTAGCACACACTTACAATGAGCAGTTCTTC
CASSFPLAHTYNEQFF
>TRBJ2-5|.|once|TRBV4-1
TGCGCCAGCAGCCAAGGGCCGGGCCAAGGGGAAGAGACCCAGTACTTC
CASSQGPGQGEETQYF
>TRBJ2-2|.|.|TRBV19
TGTGCCAGTATTGTTAGCGGTGCCTCTACCGGGGAGCTGTTTTTT
CASIVSGASTGELFF
>TRBJ1-5|.|.|TRBV9
TGTGCCAGCAGCGCGGACAACAGCAATCAGCCCCAGCATTTT
CASSADNSNQPQHF
>TRBJ2-7|.|few|TRBV5-6
TGTGCCAGCACCCCAGGTCTACCCTCCTACGAGCAGTACTTC
CASTPGLPSYEQYF
>TRBJ2-7|.|few|TRBV4-1
TGCGCCAGCAGCCGAGGGGACTTGAGCTCCTACGAGCAGTACTTC
CASSRGDLSSYEQYF
>TRBJ2-4|TRBD1|.|TRBV28
TGTGCCAGCAGTTTTTCATATGGGACAGGGGGCAAGGCCAAAAACATTCAGTACTTC
CASSFSYGTGGKAKNIQYF
>TRBJ2-7|TRBD1|.|TRBV29-1
TGCAGCGTTGGGGGGGGACAGGGTCATTCCTACGAGCAGTACTTC
CSVGGGQGHSYEQYF
>TRBJ2-5|.|.|TRBV27
TGTGCCAGCAGTCCCACCAGGGGAGTAAAGCAAGAGACCCAGTACTTC
CASSPTRGVKQETQYF
>TRBJ2-1|.|.|TRBV9
TGTGCCAGCAGCGTAGCCTCAATGGGGAGCTATGCCTACAATGAGCAGTTCTTC
CASSVASMGSYAYNEQFF
>TRBJ2-4|TRBD2|.|TRBV6-6
TGTGCCAGCAGTTACTCGAGCGGGGCGGCCAAAAACATTCAGTACTTC
CASSYSSGAAKNIQYF
>TRBJ2-3|TRBD2|.|TRBV7-6
TGTGCCAGCAGCTCCGTACTAGCGGGGACGCAGTATTTT
CASSSVLAGTQYF
>TRBJ1-2|TRBD1|.|TRBV5-8
TGTGCCAGCAGCGTAGGGACAGGGGGTAGCTATGGCTACACCTTC
CASSVGTGGSYGYTF
>TRBJ2-2|TRBD2|.|TRBV6-4
TGTGCCAGCAGTGGACTAGCGGACACCGGGGAGCTGTTTTTT
CASSGLADTGELFF
>TRBJ2-1|TRBD1|.|TRBV7-9
TGTGCCAGCAGCGGGACAGGGATGAATGAGCAGTTCTTC
CASSGTGMNEQFF
>TRBJ2-7|TRBD1|.|TRBV5-1
TGCGCCAGCAGCTTGGACAGGACAGGTACGAATCTGTGGCAGTACTTC
CASSLDRTGTNLWQYF
>TRBJ1-6|TRBD1|once|TRBV6-5
TGTGCCAGCGGTCAGACAGGGGTTGGTTCACCCCTCCACTTT
CASGQTGVGSPLHF
>TRBJ2-7|TRBD1|.|TRBV7-9
TGTGCCAGCAGCCCTCGGGACAGATCCTACGAGCAGTACTTC
CASSPRDRSYEQYF
>TRBJ1-1|.|.|TRBV27
TGTGCCAGCAGTTTTAGTTGGGACTCCACTGAAGCTTTCTTT
CASSFSWDSTEAFF
>TRBJ2-3|TRBD2|.|TRBV2
TGTGCCAGCAGTGAATCTAGCGGGGGGGATACGCAGTATTTT
CASSESSGGDTQYF
>TRBJ2-2|TRBD1|.|TRBV2
TGTGCCAGCAGTCCGGACAGGGTAACCGGGGAGCTGTTTTTT
CASSPDRVTGELFF
>TRBJ1-3|.|.|TRBV5-1
TGCGCCAGCAGCTTGGCCGGAGGAAGCTCTGGAAACACCATATATTTT
CASSLAGGSSGNTIYF
>TRBJ1-1|.|.|TRBV5-1
TGCGCCAGCAGCTCTCAGGGAAAGAACACTGAAGCTTTCTTT
CASSSQGKNTEAFF
>TRBJ1-2|.|once|TRBV27
TGTGCCAGCAGCCCCGTCTCGGACTATGGCTACACCTTC
CASSPVSDYGYTF
>TRBJ1-5|.|.|TRBV4-1
TGCGCCAGCAGCCATGGACAGCAAAATCAGCCCCAGCATTTT
CASSHGQQNQPQHF
>TRBJ2-2|TRBD1|.|TRBV7-2
TGTGCCAGCAGCTCAACAGGGGCGTACGGGGAGCTGTTTTTT
CASSSTGAYGELFF
>TRBJ2-7|.|.|TRBV28
TGTGCCAGCAGGGTAATTGGGGAGGAGGAGCAGTACTTC
CASRVIGEEEQYF
>TRBJ1-2|TRBD1|.|TRBV27
TGTGCCAGCAGCCGTGGACAGGGCGTGTACACCTTC
CASSRGQGVYTF
>TRBJ1-6|.|.|TRBV28
TGTGCCAGCAGTTTTAGCGCCAATTCACCCCTCCACTTT
CASSFSANSPLHF
>TRBJ2-1|TRBD2|.|TRBV4-1
TGCGCCAGCAGCGCCCCCGCGGGCGGGGGGGACAATGAGCAGTTCTTC
CASSAPAGGGDNEQFF
>TRBJ1-1|TRBD1|.|TRBV5-6
TGTGCCAGCAGCGGGGGGACAGGGAGGAACACTGAAGCTTTCTTT
CASSGGTGRNTEAFF
>TRBJ2-5|.|.|TRBV6-1
TGTGCCAGCAGTGGCCAGGGAAGTTGGGAGACCCAGTACTTC
CASSGQGSWETQYF
>TRBJ1-1|.|.|TRBV6-6
TGTGCCAGCAGCCCTGTGAGCACTGAAGCTTTCTTT
CASSPVSTEAFF